This T cell receptor (beta chain) originates from a study of T cell changes during pregnancy in multiple sclerosis. Libraries were prepared by immunoSEQ multiplex PCR; TCRdb keeps only in-frame clonotypes and omits some of them. The sample yields 100,000 or so clones, about 90% seen once. Trimming pared 5 bases from V and 5 bases from J, leaving 12 bases between. Germline V gene lookup returns CDR1 MRHNA and CDR2 SNTAGT. The CDR3 has 14 residues. The V gene is TRBV6-4, the J gene TRBJ1-4; maybe TRBD1 (5 bases). This TCR derives from a female donor with multiple sclerosis, enrolled in a pregnancy study. Here the sequenced sample was peripheral blood, taken after pregnancy. This chain's CDR3 is CASSHRRGNEKLFF. The CDR3 DNA reads TGTGCCAGCAGTCACAGGAGGGGAAATGAAAAACTGTTTTTT.